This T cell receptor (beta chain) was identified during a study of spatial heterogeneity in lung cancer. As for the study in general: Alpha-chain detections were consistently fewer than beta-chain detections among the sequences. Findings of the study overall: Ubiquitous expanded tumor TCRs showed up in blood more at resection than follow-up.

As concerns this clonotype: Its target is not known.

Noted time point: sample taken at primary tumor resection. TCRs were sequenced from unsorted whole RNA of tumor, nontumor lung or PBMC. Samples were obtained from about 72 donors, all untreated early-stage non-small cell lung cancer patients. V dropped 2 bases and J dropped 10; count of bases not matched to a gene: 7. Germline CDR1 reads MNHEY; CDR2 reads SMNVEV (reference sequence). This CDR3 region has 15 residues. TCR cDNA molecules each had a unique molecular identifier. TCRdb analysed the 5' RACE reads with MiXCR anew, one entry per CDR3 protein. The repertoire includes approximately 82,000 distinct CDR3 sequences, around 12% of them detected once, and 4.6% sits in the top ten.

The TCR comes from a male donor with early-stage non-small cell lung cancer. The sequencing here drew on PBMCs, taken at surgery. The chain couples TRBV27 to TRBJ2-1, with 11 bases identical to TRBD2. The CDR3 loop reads CASSLKLAGAREQFF. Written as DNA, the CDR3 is TGTGCCAGCAGTTTAAAACTAGCGGGGGCGAGGGAGCAGTTCTTC.